The 27 T cell receptor beta chains below all came from one sample that was sequenced in a study of T cell changes during pregnancy in multiple sclerosis. Libraries were prepared by immunoSEQ multiplex PCR; TCRdb keeps only in-frame clonotypes and omits some of them. The sample holds roughly 75,000 clones, about 93% seen once. The sequencing here drew on peripheral blood, taken after pregnancy. Receptor source: a female donor in good health, enrolled as a control in a pregnancy study.

This clone was seen just once. The chain is built from TRBV5-8 and TRBJ2-1; TRBD1 is a possible D gene (6 bases). CDR3 length: 13 amino acids. Deletions cut 1 base from V and 9 bases from J, with 11 bases between. Per germline, CDR1 SGHTS and CDR2 YDEGEE. CDR3 region: CASSLRGRGEQFF. CDR3 in DNA: TGTGCCAGCAGCTTGCGGGGCAGGGGTGAGCAGTTCTTC.

This chain uses TRBV15 with TRBJ2-1; 11 bases match TRBD2. In germline, CDR1 is LNHNV, CDR2 YYDKDF (reference sequence). The CDR3 has 15 amino acids. V lost 8 bases, J lost 7 bases, and 10 bases stayed unmatched. The CDR3 loop is CATARLAGGRNEQFF. CDR3 in DNA: TGTGCCACCGCTCGCTTAGCGGGGGGGCGAAATGAGCAGTTCTTC.

The chain combines TRBV7-9 with TRBJ1-4; D gene unclear. Trimming left V 4 bases short and J 7 bases short, with 13 bases between. Germline values: CDR1 SEHNR, CDR2 FQNEAQ (reference sequence). The CDR3 extends over 14 amino acids. The CDR3 loop is CASSSGVAGEKLFF. The CDR3 DNA sequence: TGTGCCAGCAGCTCTGGGGTGGCGGGTGAAAAACTGTTTTTT.

J is TRBJ1-1 and V is TRBV4-2; no firm D call. The CDR3 spans 14 residues. The germline V gene has CDR1 LGHNA and CDR2 YNFKEQ. V lost 2 bases to trimming and J lost 0 bases, with 7 bases between them. In DNA, the CDR3 is TGTGCCAGCAGCCAATTAATAGTGAACACTGAAGCTTTCTTT. This gives the protein CASSQLIVNTEAFF.

CDR3 coding DNA: TGTGCCAGCAGCTTTAGTAAGTCCGGCGAGCAGTACTTC. Translating it yields CASSFSKSGEQYF. The chain combines TRBV7-8 with TRBJ2-7; D is ambiguous. Trimming cost V 3 bases and J 6 bases, with 12 bases left between them. Germline lookup yields CDR1 SGHVS and CDR2 FQNEAQ. The CDR3 is made up of 13 amino acids.

V usage is TRBV5-1 and J usage is TRBJ2-3; TRBD2 aligns across 7 bases. V was pared by 0 bases and J by 2 bases, with 6 bases of the junction left unmatched. The CDR3 covers 16 residues. Germline V gene sequence: CDR1 SGHRS, CDR2 YFSETQ. The CDR3 loop is CASSLGVSGLTDTQYF. For the CDR3, the DNA is TGCGCCAGCAGCTTGGGGGTTAGCGGGCTCACAGATACGCAGTATTTT.

The V call is TRBV30, the J call TRBJ1-4, with D unresolved. The CDR3 runs 14 residues. Germline V gene data show CDR1 as GTSNPN and CDR2 as SVGIG (reference sequence). V gave up 4 bases and J gave up 3 bases, with 12 bases separating them. The CDR3, as DNA: TGTGCCTGGACGCGGCAGACCTCTAATGAAAAACTGTTTTTT. Protein sequence: CAWTRQTSNEKLFF.

V gene TRBV6-6 combines with J gene TRBJ1-5, with D perhaps matching TRBD1 (6 bases). The V end was cut by 2 bases, the J end by 3 bases, with 11 bases between. This CDR3 region has 15 residues. CDR1 is MNHNY, CDR2 SVGAGI, per germline (reference sequence). The CDR3 nucleotides read TGTGCCAGCAGTTACACTACAGGGACCAATCAGCCCCAGCATTTT. Translation gives CASSYTTGTNQPQHF.

This chain connects TRBV19 to TRBJ2-2; D uncertain. The V end lost 3 bases, the J end lost 2 bases, and 10 bases lay between the germline ends. The CDR3 runs 15 residues. Germline CDR1 LNHDA, CDR2 SQIVND (reference sequence). CDR3 protein: CASSIYATNTGELFF. The DNA for the CDR3 is TGTGCCAGTAGTATTTACGCTACCAACACCGGGGAGCTGTTTTTT.

The chain uses TRBV5-1 and TRBJ2-7; possibly TRBD2 for D (5 bases). In germline, CDR1 is SGHRS, CDR2 YFSETQ. The CDR3 is made up of 13 amino acids. V was cut by 4 bases and J by 6 bases, with 14 bases left in between. The CDR3 region is CASSPDRAVEQYF. In DNA form, the CDR3 reads TGCGCCAGCAGCCCGGACCGAGCGGTCGAGCAGTACTTC.

Comments on this clone: Other DNA variants within this sample encode the same CDR3. For the CDR3, the DNA is TGTGCCAGCTCACCGGGGACAGGGGGTACAGATACGCAGTATTTT. Amino acid sequence: CASSPGTGGTDTQYF. The chain recombines TRBV18 with TRBJ2-3; TRBD1 aligns across 11 bases. Germline V lookup: CDR1 KGHSH, CDR2 LQKENI. The CDR3 sequence is 15 residues long. Trimming cost V 3 bases and J 3 bases; bases outside gene matches: 2.

The chain combines TRBV6-5 with TRBJ2-7; D gene unclear. The V gene lost 5 bases and the J gene lost 0 bases, with 5 bases spanning the gap. The CDR3 sequence is 12 residues long. From germline, CDR1 is MNHEY and CDR2 SVGAGI. Written as DNA, the CDR3 is TGTGCCAGCAGTCTTAGCTCCTACGAGCAGTACTTC. Residues: CASSLSSYEQYF.

The chain has TRBV10-1 and TRBJ1-5, with TRBD1 identical over 10 bases. J lost 7 bases, V lost 6 bases, and 9 bases had no gene match. CDR1 is WNHNN, CDR2 SYGVQD, per germline (reference sequence). The CDR3 spans 15 residues. The CDR3 spells CASSRGDRGLQPQHF. CDR3 sequence (DNA): TGCGCCAGCAGCCGGGGGGACAGGGGCCTACAGCCCCAGCATTTT.

The gene calls are TRBV7-9 and TRBJ1-2; the match to TRBD1 covers 9 bases. The CDR3 is 14 residues long. Germline V gives CDR1 SEHNR, CDR2 FQNEAQ (reference sequence). V lost 2 bases to trimming and J lost 4 bases; unmatched junction nucleotides: 2. The CDR3 region has the DNA TGTGCCAGCAGCTTATCGACAGGGGGCTATGGCTACACCTTC. This encodes CASSLSTGGYGYTF.

The rearrangement joins TRBV28 to TRBJ1-4; tentative D call: TRBD1 (6 bases). The CDR3 spans 16 residues. The V gene lost 7 bases and the J gene lost 4 bases, with 19 bases spanning the gap. Per germline, CDR1 MDHEN and CDR2 SYDVKM. DNA of the CDR3: TGTGCCAGCACCTTACCGACAGGAGGACTTAATGAAAAACTGTTTTTT. It specifies CASTLPTGGLNEKLFF.

The V and J genes are TRBV7-3 and TRBJ2-1, with 7 bases fitting TRBD2. Trimming cost V 5 bases and J 8 bases; bases outside gene matches: 12. CDR3 size: 15 residues. Germline CDR1 reads SGHTA; CDR2 reads FQGTGA. CDR3 sequence (DNA): TGTGCCAGCAGCCCCCTGGGGGGAGGGGCGGATGAGCAGTTCTTC. Its protein is CASSPLGGGADEQFF.

The CDR3 sequence: CASSVYSPGELFF. CDR3 DNA sequence: TGTGCCAGCAGCGTTTATAGTCCCGGGGAGCTGTTTTTT. The chain is built from TRBV9 and TRBJ2-2; D call uncertain. V was cut by 2 bases and J by 6 bases, with 8 bases left in between. The CDR3 sequence is 13 residues long. Looked up from germline, CDR1 is SGDLS and CDR2 is YYNGEE.

The rearrangement joins TRBV4-2 to TRBJ2-1; perhaps TRBD2 as D (5 bases). The CDR3 consists of 15 residues. In germline, CDR1 is LGHNA, CDR2 YNFKEQ. V lost 1 base to trimming and J lost 5 bases, with 12 bases between them. The CDR3 coding sequence is TGTGCCAGCAGCCAAGCCCAGCGGTATAACAATGAGCAGTTCTTC. This codes for CASSQAQRYNNEQFF.

V usage is TRBV6-5 and J usage is TRBJ1-1; D gene ambiguous. The germline gives CDR1 MNHEY, CDR2 SVGAGI. Trimming left V 1 base short and J 4 bases short, with 10 bases between. There are 14 residues in the CDR3. The CDR3 DNA follows: TGTGCCAGCAGTTACTTCGGGTTCTCCACTGAAGCTTTCTTT. This codes for CASSYFGFSTEAFF.

The chain recombines TRBV28 with TRBJ1-1; 7 bases align to TRBD1. This CDR3 spans 15 amino acids. V trimming: 6 bases; J trimming: 1 base; junction bases outside the gene matches: 8. Germline CDR1 MDHEN, CDR2 SYDVKM. As DNA, the CDR3 is TGTGCCAGCAGCGAACGGGGGACAGCGAACACTGAAGCTTTCTTT. This sequence encodes CASSERGTANTEAFF.

This clone was seen only a few times. The genes are TRBV7-9 and TRBJ1-1; 7 nucleotides align to TRBD1. V lost 2 bases to trimming and J lost 1 base; unmatched junction nucleotides: 1. The length of the CDR3 is 14 residues. In germline, CDR1 is SEHNR, CDR2 FQNEAQ (reference sequence). CDR3 residues: CASSLNRGNTEAFF. CDR3 nucleotide sequence: TGTGCCAGCAGCTTAAACAGGGGGAACACTGAAGCTTTCTTT.

The chain carries TRBV7-8 and TRBJ1-2; 9 bases agree with TRBD1. V gave up 3 bases and J gave up 6 bases; unmatched junction bases: 8. Germline-derived CDR1 and CDR2 are SGHVS and FQNEAQ. This CDR3 has 15 amino acids. The CDR3, as DNA: TGTGCCAGCAGCTTGATTCGGGACAGGGTAAATGGCTACACCTTC. Its protein is CASSLIRDRVNGYTF.

The chain links TRBV6-1 to TRBJ1-1; D is unresolved. The CDR3 has 12 residues. Trimming removed 2 bases at V and 8 bases at J, with 9 bases between. Germline assignment: CDR1 MNHNS and CDR2 SASEGT. For the CDR3, the DNA is TGTGCCAGCAGTGAAACAGCCAGAGAAGCTTTCTTT. Amino acid sequence: CASSETAREAFF.

This rearrangement joins TRBV19 to TRBJ2-1; 8 bases map to TRBD2. V lost 1 base, J lost 8 bases, and 22 bases stayed unmatched. In germline, CDR1 is LNHDA, CDR2 SQIVND (reference sequence). The CDR3 runs to 20 residues. The CDR3 nucleotides read TGTGCCAGTAGTATAGTTTTCTGGACTAGCAGAAAAGAGCTAGGCCATGAGCAGTTCTTC. Amino acids: CASSIVFWTSRKELGHEQFF.

The chain joins TRBV21-1 to TRBJ2-3; the DNA was not used to check the table's D call, TRBD2. TRBV21-1 corresponds to a pseudogene. The CDR3 runs to 15 residues. This CDR3 is CASSNGLANTDTQYF. The CDR3, as DNA: TGTGCCAGCAGCAATGGACTAGCGAACACAGATACGCAGTATTTT.

The V call is TRBV10-2, the J call TRBJ1-1, with D maybe TRBD1 (6 bases). V shed 7 bases and J shed 2 bases, with 17 bases lying between them. The CDR3 is made up of 15 amino acids. Looked up from germline, CDR1 is WSHSY and CDR2 is SAAADI. In DNA, the CDR3 is TGCGCCAGCATGAGGGGGTCCAACTCTAACACTGAAGCTTTCTTT. Translating gives CASMRGSNSNTEAFF.

This chain joins TRBV18 and TRBJ2-1; 11 positions match TRBD2. The CDR3 has 15 amino acids. Germline CDR1 is KGHSH and CDR2 is LQKENI. The junction had 5 bases not matched to a gene; V was cut back by 6 bases and J by 4 bases. The chain's CDR3 is CASSTLAGGYNEQFF. Written as DNA, the CDR3 is TGTGCCAGCTCTACGCTAGCGGGAGGATACAATGAGCAGTTCTTC. Variable domain in full (rest from reference TRBV18 and TRBJ2-1): NAGVMQNPRHLVRRRGQEARLRCSPMKGHSHVYWYRQLPEEGLKFMVYLQKENIIDESGMPKERFSAEFPKEGPSILRIQQVVRGDSAAYFCASSTLAGGYNEQFFGPGTRLTVL.